This is a list of T cell receptor beta chains from one sample in a study of blood T cell repertoires in COVID-19. Some clones are missing from TCRdb's copy, which holds only in-frame ones; the method was immunoSEQ multiplex PCR. Among 150,000 or so clones listed, around 73% were seen once. The sample consisted of peripheral blood. Every receptor here comes from a woman in her 50s with active or convalescent COVID-19. The CDR3 runs from the conserved cysteine through the conserved F or W. D genes are given only for firm matches. Rows give clone size only sometimes, using once, few, many, or a class for an expanded clone.

j_call v_call d_call clone_size cdr3_nt cdr3_aa
TRBJ2-2 TRBV3-1/TRBV3-2 TRBD2 - TGTGCCAGCAGCCATCCTAATCTAGCGGGAGGGGGCACCGGGGAGCTGTTTTTT CASSHPNLAGGGTGELFF
TRBJ2-2 TRBV7-3 - - TGTGCCAGCAGCCGACAACAACCCCCCGGGGAGCTGTTTTTT CASSRQQPPGELFF
TRBJ2-3 TRBV28 - - TGTGCCAGCAGTACTTCAGCGGTCACAGATACGCAGTATTTT CASSTSAVTDTQYF
TRBJ2-1 TRBV20-1 TRBD2 - TGCAGTGCTAGTTACGGACTAGCGGGAGTTAATGAGCAGTTCTTC CSASYGLAGVNEQFF
TRBJ2-1 TRBV7-9 - - TGTGCCAGCAGCCCCACAGGAACGAATGAGCAGTTCTTC CASSPTGTNEQFF
TRBJ2-2 TRBV6-5 - - TGTGCCAGCAGTTACTCTGTTTCGTACACCGGGGAGCTGTTTTTT CASSYSVSYTGELFF
TRBJ2-1 TRBV5-6 - - TGTGCCAGCAGCAGGACTCCTATCTCCTACAATGAGCAGTTCTTC CASSRTPISYNEQFF
TRBJ1-5 TRBV25-1 - - TGTGCCAGCAGTCCCACCTCCGGGGCCCAGCATTTT CASSPTSGAQHF
TRBJ2-2 TRBV3-1/TRBV3-2 TRBD1 - TGTGCCAGCAGCCAAGGCCAACGACAGGGGGCGGCGAACACCGGGGAGCTGTTTTTT CASSQGQRQGAANTGELFF
TRBJ1-1 TRBV4-2 - few TGTGCCAGCAGCCAAGTGGCGGACACTGAAGCTTTCTTT CASSQVADTEAFF
TRBJ2-2 TRBV4-1 TRBD1 - TGCGCCAGCAGCCAAGGGGAGGGGACAGGGGTCCCCGGGGAGCTGTTTTTT CASSQGEGTGVPGELFF
TRBJ1-2 TRBV6-2/TRBV6-3 - - TGTGCCAGCAGTTACTCGGGCTCAGGACTCGATGGCTACACCTTC CASSYSGSGLDGYTF
TRBJ1-6 TRBV6-5 - - TGTGCCAGCAGTTACTCTGTCCTAAATTCACCCCTCCACTTT CASSYSVLNSPLHF
TRBJ2-1 TRBV5-4 TRBD1 - TGTGCCAGCAGCCACCGGGACAGACTCAATGAGCAGTTCTTC CASSHRDRLNEQFF